These T cell receptor beta chains were read from a single sample in a study of PD-1 blockade in classical Hodgkin lymphoma. TCRdb's table, derived via immunoSEQ multiplex PCR, lists solely in-frame clones and lacks some. The table shows 15,000 to 20,000 clones, with 75% to 85% occurring only once. The sample here was peripheral blood mononuclear cells (PBMCs), taken before the fourth cycle of nivolumab. Receptors were obtained from a human donor with classical Hodgkin lymphoma. Both conserved end residues are part of each CDR3. D genes are given only for firm matches. Size is stated for part of the rows, as once, few or many counts, or as a class when the clone is expanded.

v_gene,abundance,d_gene,j_gene,CDR3aa,CDR3nt
TRBV6-6,.,TRBD2,TRBJ2-5,CASTFRGGIQETQYF,TGTGCCAGCACCTTCCGGGGGGGAATCCAAGAGACCCAGTACTTC
TRBV18,once,.,TRBJ2-4,CASSRNQRNIQYF,TGTGCCAGCTCACGTAATCAGAGGAACATTCAGTACTTC
TRBV19,few,.,TRBJ2-3,CASSRTDTQYF,TGTGCCAGTAGTCGCACAGATACGCAGTATTTT
TRBV6-5,.,.,TRBJ1-5,CASSSAPLGQPQHF,TGTGCCAGCAGTTCAGCCCCCTTAGGACAGCCCCAGCATTTT
TRBV7-2,few,.,TRBJ2-7,CASSLAPGHTYEQYF,TGTGCCAGCAGCTTAGCTCCGGGTCACACCTACGAGCAGTACTTC
TRBV5-1,.,.,TRBJ1-2,CASSLGDGGYGYTF,TGCGCCAGCAGCTTGGGGGATGGAGGCTATGGCTACACCTTC
TRBV19,.,.,TRBJ2-2,CASNTPRGANTGELFF,TGTGCCAGCAACACCCCCAGGGGCGCGAACACCGGGGAGCTGTTTTTT
TRBV19,.,.,TRBJ2-2,CASSMVPPSGELFF,TGTGCCAGTAGCATGGTGCCCCCTTCCGGGGAGCTGTTTTTT
TRBV7-8,.,.,TRBJ1-1,CASSSQINTEAFF,TGTGCCAGCAGCTCACAGATAAACACTGAAGCTTTCTTT
TRBV5-4,.,TRBD2,TRBJ2-1,CASSLAGTGGSYNEQFF,TGTGCCAGCAGCTTGGCCGGGACGGGGGGGTCCTACAATGAGCAGTTCTTC
TRBV5-6,.,TRBD1,TRBJ1-1,CASSQQGAPHEAFF,TGTGCCAGCAGCCAACAGGGGGCCCCTCATGAAGCTTTCTTT
TRBV29-1,.,TRBD2,TRBJ2-3,CSVGNHGTSGSLHTQYF,TGCAGCGTTGGCAACCACGGGACTAGCGGGAGTTTACATACGCAGTATTTT
TRBV4-3,.,.,TRBJ2-7,CASSQVLGYEQYF,TGCGCCAGCAGCCAAGTTCTCGGGTACGAGCAGTACTTC
TRBV4-3,medium-sized,TRBD2,TRBJ2-7,CASSQEAVAGGISYEQYF,TGCGCCAGCAGCCAAGAGGCGGTAGCGGGAGGGATATCCTACGAGCAGTACTTC
TRBV19,.,.,TRBJ2-2,CASSIAGGARQGAGELFF,TGTGCCAGTAGTATAGCAGGGGGGGCGCGACAGGGAGCCGGGGAGCTGTTTTTT
TRBV25-1,.,TRBD2,TRBJ2-1,CASSPPGREVEQFF,TGTGCCAGCAGTCCTCCGGGGAGGGAAGTGGAGCAGTTCTTC
TRBV7-8,.,TRBD2,TRBJ2-3,CASSLFSGSRDTQYF,TGTGCCAGCAGCTTGTTTAGCGGGAGTCGAGATACGCAGTATTTT
TRBV27,few,.,TRBJ2-7,CASSYLSGKQYF,TGTGCCAGCAGTTACCTTTCTGGGAAGCAGTACTTC
TRBV6-9,.,.,TRBJ2-6,CASSPPKRQSRANVLTF,TGTGCCAGCAGTCCTCCCAAACGACAAAGTCGGGCCAACGTCCTGACTTTC
TRBV13,medium-sized,.,TRBJ1-1,CASSLRGFTEAFF,TGTGCCAGCAGCTTGAGGGGGTTTACTGAAGCTTTCTTT
TRBV27,.,.,TRBJ2-2,CASSLRDLGFIAGELFF,TGTGCCAGCAGCCTCCGGGACCTTGGGTTTATCGCCGGGGAGCTGTTTTTT
TRBV29-1,.,TRBD2,TRBJ2-4,CSVEDNGRNLNIQYF,TGCAGCGTTGAAGATAACGGGAGGAACTTGAACATTCAGTACTTC
TRBV5-1,medium-sized,.,TRBJ2-7,CASNQGRQAGTWREQYF,TGCGCCAGCAACCAGGGAAGGCAGGCGGGCACCTGGCGGGAGCAGTACTTC
TRBV5-4,.,TRBD2,TRBJ2-2,CASSPIAGNSPGELFF,TGTGCCAGCAGTCCAATAGCGGGAAACTCCCCCGGGGAGCTGTTTTTT
TRBV6-5,.,TRBD2,TRBJ2-7,CASSRTSGTNEQYF,TGTGCCAGCAGCCGGACTAGCGGGACGAACGAGCAGTACTTC
TRBV2,.,TRBD1,TRBJ2-7,CASSRQGAHEQYF,TGTGCCAGCAGTCGACAGGGGGCTCACGAGCAGTACTTC
TRBV28,few,TRBD1,TRBJ1-2,CASEARWTGRKYGYTF,TGTGCCAGCGAAGCTCGTTGGACAGGGAGGAAGTATGGCTACACCTTC
TRBV9,few,.,TRBJ2-1,CASSVRVVGGEQFF,TGTGCCAGCAGCGTAAGGGTCGTGGGGGGTGAGCAGTTCTTC
TRBV5-4,.,TRBD1,TRBJ1-2,CASSFSPGQRDHYYGYTF,TGTGCCAGCAGCTTTTCCCCGGGACAGAGAGACCACTACTATGGCTACACCTTC
TRBV4-3,.,TRBD1,TRBJ2-7,CASSQDGQGLNYEQYF,TGCGCCAGCAGCCAAGATGGACAGGGCCTTAACTACGAGCAGTACTTC
TRBV6-6,few,.,TRBJ1-2,CASSGGAGDGYTF,TGTGCCAGCAGTGGAGGGGCAGGGGATGGCTACACCTTC
TRBV19,.,.,TRBJ2-1,CASTWVGRGNEQFF,TGTGCCAGTACTTGGGTGGGACGCGGGAATGAGCAGTTCTTC
TRBV5-1,.,TRBD1,TRBJ2-2,CASSPRVGGGGSGELFF,TGCGCCAGCAGCCCGAGGGTAGGGGGCGGTGGTTCCGGGGAGCTGTTTTTT
TRBV20-1,.,.,TRBJ1-2,CSVAYYGYTF,TGCAGTGTAGCGTACTATGGCTACACCTTC
TRBV23-1,.,TRBD1,TRBJ1-1,CASSHDRGGITEAFF,TGCGCCAGCAGTCACGACAGGGGTGGAATAACTGAAGCTTTCTTC
TRBV7-3,.,.,TRBJ1-1,CASSLSQGSTEAFF,TGTGCCAGCAGCTTAAGTCAGGGGAGCACTGAAGCTTTCTTT
TRBV21-1,.,.,TRBJ1-4,CASKKTRGDPQHYNEKLFF,TGTGCCAGCAAGAAGACCCGGGGGGATCCACAGCATTATAATGAAAAACTGTTTTTT
TRBV7-2,.,.,TRBJ2-6,CASSASYGSVSGANVLTF,TGTGCCAGCAGCGCCTCATACGGATCGGTCTCTGGGGCCAACGTCCTGACTTTC
TRBV10-3,.,.,TRBJ1-1,CAISEGGEAFF,TGTGCCATCAGTGAAGGGGGTGAAGCTTTCTTT
TRBV6-4,few,.,TRBJ2-2,CASSESFGTPGELFF,TGTGCCAGCAGTGAAAGTTTTGGGACCCCCGGGGAGCTGTTTTTT
TRBV5-6,once,TRBD1,TRBJ1-1,CASSLSGGAEAFF,TGTGCCAGCAGCTTGTCAGGGGGAGCTGAAGCTTTCTTT
TRBV6-6,.,TRBD1,TRBJ2-5,CASAGGETQYF,TGTGCCAGCGCAGGGGGAGAGACCCAGTACTTC
TRBV6-1,few,.,TRBJ2-4,CASTPVILAKNIQYF,TGTGCCAGCACTCCTGTCATCCTAGCCAAAAACATTCAGTACTTC
TRBV9,.,.,TRBJ2-2,CASSVGVLGGELFF,TGTGCCAGCAGCGTTGGGGTTCTAGGCGGGGAGCTGTTTTTT
TRBV28,.,.,TRBJ1-2,CASSLNRNYGYTF,TGTGCCAGCAGTTTAAACAGGAACTATGGCTACACCTTC
TRBV5-1,.,.,TRBJ1-2,CASNSGNGHGYTF,TGCGCCAGCAACTCGGGCAACGGCCATGGCTACACCTTC
TRBV9,.,.,TRBJ1-6,CASSSMGTLHF,TGTGCCAGCAGCAGCATGGGTACCCTCCACTTT
TRBV4-3,.,.,TRBJ1-1,CASSTTRYTEAFF,TGCGCCAGCAGCACCACAAGATACACTGAAGCTTTCTTT
TRBV7-7,.,.,TRBJ2-3,CASSLAQGTDTQYF,TGTGCCAGCAGCTTAGCACAGGGCACAGATACGCAGTATTTT
TRBV19,.,.,TRBJ1-1,CASSPVLGTEAFF,TGTGCCAGTAGCCCGGTTCTCGGCACTGAAGCTTTCTTT
TRBV19,.,.,TRBJ1-5,CASSKGSRANPQHF,TGTGCCAGTAGTAAGGGGTCCAGGGCGAATCCCCAGCATTTT
TRBV30,few,TRBD1,TRBJ1-1,CAWRGQGARIEAFF,TGTGCCTGGAGGGGACAGGGGGCCCGGATTGAAGCTTTCTTT